The 15 T cell receptor beta chains below come from one sample, sequenced in a study of cytomegalovirus exposure and HLA in healthy donors. 13 Jbeta primers and 60 Vbeta primers were used for the PCR. Here immunoSEQ multiplex PCR was the method, and the copy in TCRdb shows in-frame clones only, minus some. This table holds some 170,000 clones, roughly 71% found once. Sequencing was done on a sample of PBMCs. The receptors were gathered from a woman aged 45-65 years in good health and CMV-seropositive.

The CDR3 reads CASSHPDRVNEQYF. CDR3 nucleotides: TGTGCCAGCAGTCACCCGGACAGGGTCAACGAGCAGTACTTC. V gene TRBV2 combines with J gene TRBJ2-7, with 8 positions matching TRBD1. J was trimmed by 5 bases and V by 5 bases; bases with no gene match: 8. The CDR3 length is 14 residues. The germline gives CDR1 SNHLY, CDR2 FYNNEI.

This clone has only a few counts. The CDR3 DNA is TGTGCCAGCACCAACAATGAGCAGTTCTTC. As protein: CASTNNEQFF. The V gene is TRBV7-9, the J gene TRBJ2-1; D unresolved. The CDR3 sequence is 10 residues long. CDR1 SEHNR and CDR2 FQNEAQ come from the germline V gene (reference sequence). V was trimmed by 7 bases and J by 5 bases, leaving 3 bases between them.

The chain is built from TRBV9 and TRBJ2-7; TRBD1 is a possible D gene (6 bases). The CDR3 totals 16 residues. Per the germline V gene, CDR1 is SGDLS and CDR2 is YYNGEE. V was pared by 0 bases and J by 0 bases, with 13 bases between. The DNA of the CDR3 is TGTGCCAGCAGCGTAGAGGACAGCAGAGACTCCTACGAGCAGTACTTC. This encodes CASSVEDSRDSYEQYF.

This chain joins TRBV27 and TRBJ2-7; 10 nucleotides agree with TRBD1. Per the germline V gene, CDR1 is MNHEY and CDR2 is SMNVEV (reference sequence). The CDR3 covers 14 residues. The junction had 5 bases not matched to a gene; V was cut back by 4 bases and J by 5 bases. CDR3 in DNA: TGTGCCAGCAGTTGGACAGGGGGTACCCACGAGCAGTACTTC. Translated: CASSWTGGTHEQYF.

The CDR3 coding sequence is TGTGCCAGCAGCGACGATGCTAGCGGGGGGTTTTACACCGGGGAGCTGTTTTTT. Translation gives CASSDDASGGFYTGELFF. The chain couples TRBV5-6 to TRBJ2-2, with TRBD2 matching over 11 bases. The CDR3 loop spans 18 amino acids. Per germline, CDR1 SGHDT and CDR2 YYEEEE. Unmatched junction bases numbered 11, after V lost 4 bases and J lost 3 bases.

This clone was counted once. The chain carries TRBV2 and TRBJ1-1; D possibly corresponds to TRBD1 (5 bases). The V end was cut by 5 bases, the J end by 5 bases, with 12 bases between. Germline V gene lookup returns CDR1 SNHLY and CDR2 FYNNEI. The CDR3 extends over 13 amino acids. CDR3 nucleotides: TGTGCCAGCAGTAACACTCAGGGTACTGAAGCTTTCTTT. Residues: CASSNTQGTEAFF.

This clone has more than one count but fewer than ten. J is TRBJ1-4 and V is TRBV18; no clear D. V was pared by 3 bases and J by 11 bases, with 13 bases between. This CDR3 spans 13 amino acids. In germline, CDR1 is KGHSH, CDR2 LQKENI. The CDR3 loop is CASSPPESYKLFF. The DNA for the CDR3 is TGTGCCAGCTCACCTCCCGAGAGCTACAAACTGTTTTTT.

The gene calls are TRBV30 and TRBJ2-3; 10 bases agree with TRBD2. Germline values: CDR1 GTSNPN, CDR2 SVGIG (reference sequence). Unmatched junction bases numbered 5, after V lost 8 bases and J lost 6 bases. The CDR3 has 12 residues. The CDR3 DNA reads TGTGCCAGAAGCGGGGGGGTGGATACGCAGTATTTT. It is translated as CARSGGVDTQYF.

This rearrangement joins TRBV4-1 to TRBJ1-2, with D uncertain. Germline assignment: CDR1 MGHRA and CDR2 YSYEKL. With 0 bases removed from V and 1 base from J, the gap between germline ends came to 9 bases. This CDR3 spans 15 amino acids. The DNA of the CDR3 is TGCGCCAGCAGCCAAGATATACAGCTTAACTATGGCTACACCTTC. It specifies CASSQDIQLNYGYTF.

The chain recombines TRBV6-6 with TRBJ1-3; 10 bases fit TRBD1. After removal of 0 bases from V and 7 bases from J, the junction contained 6 bases not matched to a gene. The CDR3 runs to 16 residues. Germline loops: CDR1 MNHNY, CDR2 SVGAGI (reference sequence). The CDR3 loop is CASSYSILDRGNTIYF. CDR3 coding DNA: TGTGCCAGCAGTTACTCGATCTTGGACAGGGGGAACACCATATATTTT.

The chain uses TRBV18 and TRBJ2-5; D may be TRBD2 (7 bases). V was shortened by 0 bases and J by 5 bases, with 13 bases between the two germline ends. Germline assignment: CDR1 KGHSH and CDR2 LQKENI. The CDR3 consists of 15 residues. The DNA for the CDR3 is TGTGCCAGCTCACCACCGGGGGGGCAAAGGGAGACCCAGTACTTC. Its protein is CASSPPGGQRETQYF.

The rearrangement links TRBV11-2 to TRBJ1-3, with 10 bases aligning to TRBD1. The germline CDR1 and CDR2 sequences are SGHAT and FQNNGV. The CDR3 consists of 18 residues. The ends lost 2 bases at V and 7 bases at J; junction bases unmatched: 14. CDR3 loop: CASSLQGQGSRSGNTIYF. CDR3 sequence (DNA): TGTGCCAGCAGCTTACAGGGACAGGGGTCTCGGAGTGGGAACACCATATATTTT.

The CDR3 DNA reads TGTGCCAGCAGTGGTATACAGGGGGCCCCTTCGACTAATGAAAAACTGTTTTTT. Amino acids: CASSGIQGAPSTNEKLFF. V gene TRBV6-1 combines with J gene TRBJ1-4, with 9 bases matching TRBD1. From germline, CDR1 is MNHNS and CDR2 SASEGT. The CDR3 totals 18 residues. Trimming removed 4 bases from V and 2 bases from J; junction bases left unmatched: 11.

The chain has TRBV4-1 and TRBJ1-1, with unresolved D. The V gene lost 0 bases and the J gene lost 4 bases, with 15 bases spanning the gap. The germline gives CDR1 MGHRA, CDR2 YSYEKL. The CDR3 sequence is 16 residues long. The CDR3 region has the DNA TGCGCCAGCAGCCAAGATATGAGACACCGGGGCACTGAAGCTTTCTTT. Translated, it gives CASSQDMRHRGTEAFF.

This rearrangement joins TRBV6-5 to TRBJ1-2, with TRBD1 as a possible D gene (5 bases). CDR3 length: 13 residues. The ends were cut back, 6 bases at V and 4 bases at J, with 12 bases in the middle. CDR1 is MNHEY, CDR2 SVGAGI, per germline. The DNA for the CDR3 is TGTGCCAGCAGACTTACTGACAGCTATGGCTACACCTTC. It specifies CASRLTDSYGYTF.